This TCR beta chain is drawn from a study of blood T cell repertoires in COVID-19. The CDR3 sequence is 12 residues long. Deletions cut 5 bases from V and 4 bases from J, with 9 bases between. Germline V lookup: CDR1 PRHDT, CDR2 FYEKMQ (reference sequence). Method: immunoSEQ multiplex PCR; TCRdb's copy keeps in-frame clones and lacks some. There are roughly 120,000 clones in the sample; 82% occur only once, and around 7.5% lies in the top ten. The sequence derives from a man between 65 and 85 years old with active or convalescent COVID-19. This chain uses TRBV13 with TRBJ2-7; D may be TRBD1 (6 bases). The sample was peripheral blood. The CDR3 coding sequence is TGTGCCAGCAGCCCGGGACATTACGAGCAGTACTTC. This gives the protein CASSPGHYEQYF.